This note documents a single T cell receptor (beta chain) sequence. Its antigen is undetermined. The CDR3 consists of 16 residues. CDR1 and CDR2 (germline): DFQATT, SNEGSKA (reference sequence). Cultured CD4+ T cell DNA underwent sequencing with the Oncomine TCR Beta short-read assay. Genomic DNA was extracted from cultured CD4+ T cells. TCRdb fed the PCR reads into MiXCR, producing one record per CDR3 protein. The sample has around 7,000 distinct CDR3 sequences, approximately 70% seen once. The data belong to a study of vaccination and CD4 T cells after COVID-19. Overall study: Participants were given two doses of BNT162b2 or mRNA-1273 vaccine. The cells in question were stimulated using overlapping spike peptides derived from SARS-CoV-2, HCoV-NL63, HCoV-OC43 and HCoV-229E.

This sample's treatment: roughly 10-day PBMC culture with coronavirus spike peptide pools or control peptides (ViraFEST assay). From the unexposed donor, CD4+ T cells were collected ahead of the COVID-19 pandemic (2011-2018). ViraFEST used peptide pools to expand antigen-specific T cells, then sequenced TCRs. The chain joins TRBV20-1 to TRBJ2-7, with 13 bases lining up with TRBD2. This TCR was sampled from a human donor in good health. The sequencing sample was made of CD4+ T cells from blood, cultured in vitro. CDR3 residues: CSVPAGTSGIRDEQYF. The CDR3 region has the DNA TGCAGCGTACCTGCCGGGACTAGCGGGATAAGAGACGAGCAGTACTTC.